The 31 T cell receptor beta chains in this list originate from one sample, sequenced in a study of cytotoxic CD8 clonotypes in ibrutinib-treated CLL. The repertoire was sequenced with immunoSEQ multiplex PCR; TCRdb's copy has only in-frame clones and lacks some. The sample has approximately 300,000 clones, around four fifths seen once. The sequences come from PBMCs, collected before ibrutinib treatment. The receptors stem from a human donor with chronic lymphocytic leukemia.

This chain's CDR3 is CASSYLPAAYEQYF. CDR3 in DNA: TGTGCCAGCAGCTACCTTCCAGCAGCCTACGAGCAGTACTTC. The V call is TRBV28, the J call TRBJ2-7; no reliable D call. Trimming removed 6 bases from V and 2 bases from J, with 14 bases in between. The CDR3 extends over 14 amino acids. Germline V CDR1 and CDR2: MDHEN, SYDVKM.

The rearrangement links TRBV11-2 to TRBJ2-3; 11 bases align to TRBD2. With 5 bases clipped from V and 3 bases from J, the junction kept 7 bases outside the gene matches. The CDR3 extends over 16 amino acids. Germline values: CDR1 SGHAT, CDR2 FQNNGV. CDR3 residues: CASSAPGLAVTDTQYF. The CDR3 DNA sequence: TGTGCCAGCAGCGCTCCGGGACTAGCGGTAACAGATACGCAGTATTTT.

The gene calls are TRBV28 and TRBJ2-7; perhaps TRBD2 as D (6 bases). The CDR3 spans 12 residues. Germline CDR1 reads MDHEN; CDR2 reads SYDVKM. V lost 8 bases to trimming and J lost 0 bases, with 8 bases between them. The CDR3 nucleotides are TGTGCCAGCCGGGACTTCTCCTACGAGCAGTACTTC. This sequence encodes CASRDFSYEQYF.

J is TRBJ2-3 and V is TRBV7-9, with 9 bases identical to TRBD2. The CDR3 has 15 amino acids. The V segment lost 5 bases and the J segment 0 bases; nucleotides outside the gene matches: 3. Germline CDR1 and CDR2: SEHNR and FQNEAQ (reference sequence). This CDR3 is CASSPSGASTDTQYF. CDR3 bases: TGTGCCAGCAGCCCTAGCGGGGCCAGCACAGATACGCAGTATTTT. Full variable domain (remainder filled in from reference TRBV7-9 and TRBJ2-3): DTGVSQNPRHKITKRGQNVTFRCDPISEHNRLYWYRQTLGQGPEFLTYFQNEAQLEKSRLLSDRFSAERPKGSFSTLEIQRTEQGDSAMYLCASSPSGASTDTQYFGPGTRLTVL.

CDR3 coding DNA: TGTGCCAGCAGCGATAGAGGACTAGCGTCGCGGCAGTTCTTC. Protein product: CASSDRGLASRQFF. This chain uses TRBV14 with TRBJ2-1; 9 bases map to TRBD2. V lost 5 bases to trimming and J lost 12 bases; unmatched junction nucleotides: 11. This CDR3 contains 14 residues. Germline V gene sequence: CDR1 SGHDN, CDR2 FVKESK.

J is TRBJ2-2 and V is TRBV29-1, with 9 positions matching TRBD2. Germline-derived CDR1 and CDR2 are SQVTM and ANQGSEA. J was trimmed by 3 bases and V by 5 bases; bases with no gene match: 7. CDR3 length equals 15 residues. The CDR3 bases are TGCAGCGTTTCACCTAGCGGGACTTACACCGGGGAGCTGTTTTTT. Translating it yields CSVSPSGTYTGELFF.

This chain joins TRBV7-2 and TRBJ2-3, with 8 bases matching TRBD2. This CDR3 comprises 19 residues. J was trimmed by 0 bases and V by 4 bases; bases with no gene match: 15. The germline V gene has CDR1 SGHTA and CDR2 FQGNSA. CDR3 residues: CASSSPRAGVTTSTDTQYF. The DNA of the CDR3 is TGTGCCAGCAGCTCGCCCCGAGCGGGGGTAACCACTAGCACAGATACGCAGTATTTT.

This chain connects TRBV5-1 to TRBJ2-7, with D uncertain. V was clipped by 0 bases and J by 6 bases, with 16 bases between them. Germline V gene lookup returns CDR1 SGHRS and CDR2 YFSETQ. The CDR3 spans 15 residues. CDR3 loop: CASSLGVSQKSEQYF. The CDR3 bases are TGCGCCAGCAGCTTGGGGGTCAGCCAAAAGAGCGAGCAGTACTTC.

V gene TRBV7-2 combines with J gene TRBJ1-1; 7 positions match TRBD1. V was pared by 5 bases and J by 4 bases, with 10 bases of the junction left unmatched. Germline V gene data show CDR1 as SGHTA and CDR2 as FQGNSA. CDR3 length equals 15 residues. The CDR3 spells CASSIRTGRSTEAFF. DNA for the CDR3: TGTGCCAGCAGCATACGGACAGGACGGAGCACTGAAGCTTTCTTT. Combining the CDR3 with reference TRBV7-2 and TRBJ1-1 gives the whole variable domain GAGVSQSPSNKVTEKGKDVELRCDPISGHTALYWYRQSLGQGLEFLIYFQGNSAPDKSGLPSDRFSAERTGGSVSTLTIQRTQQEDSAVYLCASSIRTGRSTEAFFGQGTRLTVV.

This clone is a singleton in its sample. This chain connects TRBV28 to TRBJ2-7; D not certain. This CDR3 has 12 residues. The V end was cut by 7 bases, the J end by 4 bases, with 11 bases between. CDR1 MDHEN and CDR2 SYDVKM come from the germline V gene. The CDR3 DNA sequence: TGTGCCAGCACCCCGAATTGGTACGAGCAGTACTTC. Translating gives CASTPNWYEQYF.

This sequence joins TRBV9 and TRBJ1-2, with TRBD1 matching over 9 bases. V shed 4 bases and J 6 bases; nucleotides not matched to a gene: 7. The CDR3 loop spans 14 amino acids. CDR1 SGDLS and CDR2 YYNGEE come from the germline V gene. The chain's CDR3 is CASSPRTGDDGYTF. CDR3 coding DNA: TGTGCCAGCAGCCCCCGGACAGGGGATGATGGCTACACCTTC.

V and J are TRBV5-6 and TRBJ2-7; weak D call: TRBD2 (6 bases). Germline loops: CDR1 SGHDT, CDR2 YYEEEE. Trimming pared 6 bases from V and 4 bases from J, leaving 20 bases between. This CDR3 comprises 15 residues. The CDR3 region is CASTSTGREFYEQYF. The CDR3 nucleotides are TGTGCCAGCACCTCAACGGGTCGGGAGTTTTACGAGCAGTACTTC.

The chain carries TRBV5-1 and TRBJ1-5; 8 bases are a match to TRBD1. Losses at the gene ends were 0 bases for V and 6 bases for J; bases not matched to a gene: 5. The germline CDR1 and CDR2 sequences are SGHRS and YFSETQ. The CDR3 spans 15 residues. In DNA, the CDR3 is TGCGCCAGCAGCTTGGGCGGGACAGGAGCTCAGCCCCAGCATTTT. Amino acids: CASSLGGTGAQPQHF. Based on the CDR3 plus reference TRBV5-1 and TRBJ1-5, the full variable domain is KAGVTQTPRYLIKTRGQQVTLSCSPISGHRSVSWYQQTPGQGLQFLFEYFSETQRNKGNFPGRFSGRQFSNSRSEMNVSTLELGDSALYLCASSLGGTGAQPQHFGDGTRLSIL.

The chain combines TRBV6-5 with TRBJ2-7; no definite D call. Trimming left V 2 bases short and J 4 bases short, with 9 bases between. From germline, CDR1 is MNHEY and CDR2 SVGAGI. This CDR3 comprises 13 residues. The CDR3 here is CASSYRDQYEQYF. Here the CDR3 DNA reads TGTGCCAGCAGTTACAGGGATCAATACGAGCAGTACTTC.

J is TRBJ2-7 and V is TRBV4-1, with 7 bases identical to TRBD1. This CDR3 region has 16 residues. Germline loops: CDR1 MGHRA, CDR2 YSYEKL. The V and J ends lost 3 bases and 2 bases, in that order; junction bases with no gene match: 10. CDR3 region: CASSQGSDRATYEQYF. DNA for the CDR3: TGCGCCAGCAGCCAGGGATCCGACAGGGCCACCTACGAGCAGTACTTC.

This sequence joins TRBV4-3 and TRBJ2-1; D gene unclear. Trimming removed 0 bases at V and 5 bases at J, with 5 bases between. CDR3 length: 13 amino acids. Per germline, CDR1 LGHNA and CDR2 YSLEER. CDR3 DNA: TGCGCCAGCAGCCAAGATAACCACAATGAGCAGTTCTTC. Amino acids: CASSQDNHNEQFF.

As regards this clone: A read error may be the cause here, since a much bigger clone is one base away. The same CDR3 is also encoded by other DNA sequences in this sample. The chain couples TRBV7-9 to TRBJ2-7; D is unresolved. The germline V and J ends were trimmed by 3 bases and 1 base, with 1 base remaining between them. Germline assignment: CDR1 SEHNR and CDR2 FQNEAQ (reference sequence). The CDR3 is 11 amino acids. This chain's CDR3 is CASSLSYEQYF. In DNA, the CDR3 is TGTGCCAGCAGCTTGTCCTACGAGCAGTACTTC.

This clone was counted a few times. V gene TRBV18 combines with J gene TRBJ2-7; tentatively, D is TRBD2 (5 bases). The V gene's germline CDR1 is KGHSH and CDR2 LQKENI. The ends were cut back, 6 bases at V and 3 bases at J, with 12 bases in the middle. This CDR3 contains 13 residues. CDR3 region: CASSNGIFYEQYF. CDR3 DNA sequence: TGTGCCAGCTCGAACGGGATTTTCTACGAGCAGTACTTC.

The V gene is TRBV5-4, the J gene TRBJ2-7; the D gene is possibly TRBD1 (6 bases). Per the germline V gene, CDR1 is SGHNT and CDR2 is YYREEE (reference sequence). The V end was cut by 3 bases, the J end by 4 bases, with 14 bases between. This CDR3 region has 14 residues. This chain's CDR3 is CASSSAAGAYEQYF. The CDR3 coding sequence is TGTGCCAGCAGCTCCGCGGCAGGGGCGTACGAGCAGTACTTC. The whole variable domain, remainder taken from reference TRBV5-4 and TRBJ2-7, is ETGVTQSPTHLIKTRGQQVTLRCSSQSGHNTVSWYQQALGQGPQFIFQYYREEENGRGNFPPRFSGLQFPNYSSELNVNALELDDSALYLCASSSAAGAYEQYFGPGTRLTVT.

This rearrangement joins TRBV12-5 to TRBJ2-3; D is tentatively TRBD1 or TRBD2 (5 bases each). V dropped 3 bases and J dropped 2 bases, with 21 bases sitting between them. The CDR3 is 18 amino acids. Germline CDR1 and CDR2: LGHNT and FRNRAP. This CDR3 is CASGFGEKGERDTDTQYF. CDR3 in DNA: TGTGCTAGTGGTTTCGGGGAAAAAGGGGAAAGAGACACAGATACGCAGTATTTT.

The chain combines TRBV25-1 with TRBJ1-4; D perhaps matches TRBD1 (5 bases). CDR1 is MGHDK, CDR2 SYGVNS, per germline. This CDR3 contains 15 residues. Trimming removed 8 bases from V and 8 bases from J, with 21 bases in between. Here the CDR3 DNA reads TGTGCCAGCCTTGACGGAGGGAGGGGCGCGGAAAAACTGTTTTTT. The encoded protein is CASLDGGRGAEKLFF. Supplemented by reference TRBV25-1 and TRBJ1-4, the full variable domain reads EADIYQTPRYLVIGTGKKITLECSQTMGHDKMYWYQQDPGMELHLIHYSYGVNSTEKGDLSSESTVSRIRTEHFPLTLESARPSHTSQYLCASLDGGRGAEKLFFGSGTQLSVL.

The chain joins TRBV6-6 to TRBJ2-7; 11 bases agree with TRBD1. V lost 6 bases and J lost 3; bases outside the gene matches: 7. The CDR3 is made up of 15 amino acids. Germline lookup yields CDR1 MNHNY and CDR2 SVGAGI (reference sequence). The CDR3 coding sequence is TGTGCCAGCAGATCCGGGACAGGGGGTCTCTACGAGCAGTACTTC. Translating it yields CASRSGTGGLYEQYF.

This clone was counted at least ten times. V is TRBV7-8 and J is TRBJ2-3; TRBD2 might be the D (5 bases). The length of the CDR3 is 16 residues. The germline V gene encodes CDR1 SGHVS and CDR2 FQNEAQ. Trimming cost V 5 bases and J 2 bases, with 17 bases left between them. The chain's CDR3 is CASSPSTTGITDTQYF. CDR3 DNA sequence: TGTGCCAGCAGCCCTTCCACAACGGGGATCACAGATACGCAGTATTTT.

In its sample, this clone was seen a few times. Other DNA sequences of this sample code for an identical CDR3. This rearrangement joins TRBV9 to TRBJ2-2; D not certain. Between the trimmed V and J ends, which lost 0 bases and 8 bases, there was a span of 5 bases. CDR1 and CDR2 from the germline V gene are SGDLS and YYNGEE. CDR3 length: 12 amino acids. The CDR3 loop reads CASSVVRGELFF. The CDR3 DNA is TGTGCCAGCAGCGTAGTGCGGGGGGAGCTGTTTTTT.

This chain uses TRBV5-4 with TRBJ2-7; D gene ambiguous. Germline CDR1 is SGHNT and CDR2 is YYREEE (reference sequence). Trimming shortened V by 0 bases and J by 1 base, and 8 bases separated the two germline ends. The CDR3 is made up of 14 amino acids. CDR3 sequence reads: CASSLVSLSYEQYF. CDR3 DNA: TGTGCCAGCAGCTTGGTTTCTTTGTCCTACGAGCAGTACTTC.

CDR3 protein: CASSFSGSTDTQYF. The CDR3 DNA sequence: TGTGCCAGCAGCTTTAGCGGTAGCACAGATACGCAGTATTTT. V and J are TRBV7-2 and TRBJ2-3, with a weak D call TRBD2 (6 bases). Trimming removed 3 bases from V and 0 bases from J, with 7 bases in between. The germline gives CDR1 SGHTA, CDR2 FQGNSA. The CDR3 is 14 amino acids.

This chain joins TRBV27 and TRBJ2-2; 7 nucleotides match TRBD1. CDR3 size: 17 residues. CDR1 is MNHEY, CDR2 SMNVEV, per germline (reference sequence). Germline trimming cut 5 bases from V and 4 bases from J; bases unmatched to any gene: 13. The DNA of the CDR3 is TGTGCCAGCAGTCTCCGGACGACAGGGACGGGCACCGGGGAGCTGTTTTTT. It translates to CASSLRTTGTGTGELFF.

V gene TRBV2 combines with J gene TRBJ1-5; D not certain. The V gene lost 7 bases and the J gene lost 4 bases, with 11 bases spanning the gap. CDR1 is SNHLY, CDR2 FYNNEI, per germline. The length of the CDR3 is 13 residues. This CDR3 reads CASTSTRNQPQHF. Here the CDR3 DNA reads TGTGCCAGCACCTCAACAAGGAATCAGCCCCAGCATTTT.

The chain is built from TRBV18 and TRBJ1-4; TRBD1 is a possible D gene (6 bases). CDR1 and CDR2 from the germline V gene are KGHSH and LQKENI. With 3 bases removed from V and 2 bases from J, the gap between germline ends came to 7 bases. The CDR3 is 14 residues long. The CDR3 nucleotides are TGTGCCAGCTCACCGGGGGGCACTAATGAAAAACTGTTTTTT. This encodes CASSPGGTNEKLFF. The whole variable domain, remainder taken from reference TRBV18 and TRBJ1-4, is NAGVMQNPRHLVRRRGQEARLRCSPMKGHSHVYWYRQLPEEGLKFMVYLQKENIIDESGMPKERFSAEFPKEGPSILRIQQVVRGDSAAYFCASSPGGTNEKLFFGSGTQLSVL.

The chain combines TRBV27 with TRBJ1-2, with TRBD1 identical over 9 bases. The V segment lost 5 bases and the J segment 4 bases; nucleotides outside the gene matches: 8. The CDR3 runs to 15 residues. Germline assignment: CDR1 MNHEY and CDR2 SMNVEV (reference sequence). The CDR3, as DNA: TGTGCCAGCAGTATTACAGGGGGCATCGGCTATGGCTACACCTTC. Protein sequence: CASSITGGIGYGYTF.

The chain couples TRBV27 to TRBJ2-7, with TRBD1 matching 7 bases. The germline V gene encodes CDR1 MNHEY and CDR2 SMNVEV (reference sequence). The CDR3 length is 15 residues. V was clipped by 5 bases and J by 0 bases; unmatched bases: 7. The CDR3 loop reads CASSPAGTASYEQYF. The CDR3 nucleotides read TGTGCCAGCAGTCCGGCCGGGACAGCCTCCTACGAGCAGTACTTC.